This TCR beta chain came from a study of spatial heterogeneity in lung cancer. About the research overall: Donation came from around 77 patients with untreated early-stage non-small cell lung cancer. After resection, follow-up PBMC samples were sequenced when available, at a median of roughly 24 months later.

The presence of a unique molecular identifier marked each TCR cDNA molecule. TCRdb re-called the 5' RACE reads with MiXCR, one entry per CDR3 protein. The repertoire holds 95,000 to 130,000 distinct CDR3 sequences, with 12% as singletons. The sample's time point: blood at routine non-recurrence follow-up after resection. Sequencing covered unsorted whole RNA taken from tumor, nontumor lung or frozen PBMC. This clonotype was seen a handful of times. V shed 7 bases and J 4 bases; nucleotides not matched to a gene: 7. The CDR3 is 13 residues long. From germline, CDR1 is LNHDA and CDR2 SQIVND (reference sequence).

The clonotype was recovered from a male donor with early-stage non-small cell lung cancer. This specimen was PBMCs, taken at follow-up. The J gene is TRBJ2-7, the V gene TRBV19; 7 positions agree with TRBD1. CDR3: CASMGDSPYEQYF. The CDR3 nucleotides read TGTGCCAGTATGGGGGACAGCCCTTACGAGCAGTACTTC. Based on the CDR3 plus reference TRBV19 and TRBJ2-7, the full variable domain is DGGITQSPKYLFRKEGQNVTLSCEQNLNHDAMYWYRQDPGQGLRLIYYSQIVNDFQKGDIAEGYSVSREKKESFPLTVTSAQKNPTAFYLCASMGDSPYEQYFGPGTRLTVT.